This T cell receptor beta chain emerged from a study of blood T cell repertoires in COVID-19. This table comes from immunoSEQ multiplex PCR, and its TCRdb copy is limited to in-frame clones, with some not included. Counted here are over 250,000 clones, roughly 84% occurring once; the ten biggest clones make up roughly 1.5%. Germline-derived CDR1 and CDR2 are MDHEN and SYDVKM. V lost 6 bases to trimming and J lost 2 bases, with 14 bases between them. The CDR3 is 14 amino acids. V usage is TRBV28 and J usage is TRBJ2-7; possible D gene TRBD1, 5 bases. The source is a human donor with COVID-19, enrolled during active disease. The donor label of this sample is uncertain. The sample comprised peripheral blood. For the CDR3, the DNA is TGTGCCAGCAGGAAACAGGCGATCCCCTACGAGCAGTACTTC. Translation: CASRKQAIPYEQYF.